This TCR beta chain derives from a study of blood T cell repertoires in COVID-19. Study overall: Sources were T cells, B-cell-depleted T cells, or PBMCs; the material itself was cDNA or gDNA.

V was pared by 5 bases and J by 8 bases, with 7 bases of the junction left unmatched. The CDR3 has 12 amino acids. CDR1 is GTSNPN, CDR2 SVGIG, per germline (reference sequence). Per the original data handling: Amplifying reference gene primers gave estimates of nucleated cell counts. Sequencing used immunoSEQ multiplex PCR; TCRdb keeps in-frame clones, though not all of them. The V and J calls and clone size were taken over from that table, and D and trimming were inferred from the DNA. Among about 480,000 clones listed, about nine tenths were seen once. Seattle patients were enrolled during active infection and followed longitudinally.

The TCR originated in a woman in her 50s with COVID-19, enrolled during active disease. Input material: peripheral blood. The chain has TRBV30 and TRBJ1-2, with 8 bases fitting TRBD1. The chain's CDR3 is CAWGGQGWGYTF. CDR3 coding DNA: TGTGCCTGGGGAGGACAGGGTTGGGGCTACACCTTC.